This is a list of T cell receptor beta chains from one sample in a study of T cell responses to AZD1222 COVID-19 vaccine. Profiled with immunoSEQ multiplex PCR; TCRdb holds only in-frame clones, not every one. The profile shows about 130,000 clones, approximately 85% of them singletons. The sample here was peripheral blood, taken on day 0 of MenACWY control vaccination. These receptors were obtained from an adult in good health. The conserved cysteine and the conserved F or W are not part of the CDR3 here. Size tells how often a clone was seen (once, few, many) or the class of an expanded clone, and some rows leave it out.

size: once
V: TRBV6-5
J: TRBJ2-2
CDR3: ASIQDRANTGELF

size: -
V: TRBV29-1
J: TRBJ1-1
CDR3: SVEAAGAQNTEAF

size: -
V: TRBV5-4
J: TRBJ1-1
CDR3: ASSLTGALNTEAF

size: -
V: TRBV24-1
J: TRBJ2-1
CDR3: ATSGGGTSNNEQF

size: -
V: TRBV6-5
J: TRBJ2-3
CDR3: ASSPEGDTQY

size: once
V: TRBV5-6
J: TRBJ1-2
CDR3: ASSLPGAGSGYT

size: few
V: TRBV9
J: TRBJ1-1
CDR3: ASSVDSGQGSGNTEAF

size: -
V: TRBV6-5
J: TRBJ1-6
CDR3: ASRGTGKESPLH

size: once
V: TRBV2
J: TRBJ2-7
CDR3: ASSHTSNEQY

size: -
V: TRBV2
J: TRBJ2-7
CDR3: ASSGLAGTSEQY

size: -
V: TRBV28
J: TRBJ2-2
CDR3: ASTVFSLTPNTGELF

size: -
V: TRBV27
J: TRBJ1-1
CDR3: ASSLRRYSEAF

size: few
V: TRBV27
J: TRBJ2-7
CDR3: ASAGGLGWEQY

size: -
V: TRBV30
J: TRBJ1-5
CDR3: AWAGSDFWQPQH

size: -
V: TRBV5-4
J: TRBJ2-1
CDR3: ASSLDTGGPYNEQF

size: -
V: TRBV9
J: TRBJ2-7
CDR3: ASSVASSSYEQY

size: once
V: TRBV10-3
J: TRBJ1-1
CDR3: ATDSGNTEAF

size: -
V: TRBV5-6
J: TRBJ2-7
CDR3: ASSPQRGGSPHEQY

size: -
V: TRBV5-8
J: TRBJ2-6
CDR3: ASSLGQPSGANVLT

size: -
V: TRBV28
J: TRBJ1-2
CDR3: ASIPVTGTLNYGYT

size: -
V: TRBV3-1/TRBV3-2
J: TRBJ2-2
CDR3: ASSPPRTGVVGELF

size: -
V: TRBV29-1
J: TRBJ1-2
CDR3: SVADRGYGYT

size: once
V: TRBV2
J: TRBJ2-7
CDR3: ASRGGQGSYEQY

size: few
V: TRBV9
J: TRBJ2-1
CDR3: ASSPYLAAEGLNEQF

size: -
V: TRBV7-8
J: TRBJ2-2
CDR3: ASSLGRKARNTGELF

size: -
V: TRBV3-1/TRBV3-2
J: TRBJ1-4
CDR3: ASSQQGAREKLF

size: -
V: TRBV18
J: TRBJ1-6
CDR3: ASSPPTGINSPLH

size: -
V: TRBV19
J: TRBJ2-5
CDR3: ASSPGGESKKTQY

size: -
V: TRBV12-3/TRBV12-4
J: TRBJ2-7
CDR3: ASSRSQGYEQY

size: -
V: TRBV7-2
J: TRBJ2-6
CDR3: ASSLTRGAGANVLT

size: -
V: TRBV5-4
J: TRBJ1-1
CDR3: ASSLDRDGATEAF

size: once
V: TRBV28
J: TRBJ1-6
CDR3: ASTRPANRGYNSPLH

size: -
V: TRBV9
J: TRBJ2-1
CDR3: ASSVAGSDNEQF

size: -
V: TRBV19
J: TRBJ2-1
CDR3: ASSISTPGLAGRHEQF

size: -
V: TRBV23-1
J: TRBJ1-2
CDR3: ASSPLTGTGGGYT

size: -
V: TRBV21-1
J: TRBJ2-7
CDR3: ASSGRRAGASYEQY

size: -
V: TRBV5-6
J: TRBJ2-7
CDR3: ASSNADRSFYEQY

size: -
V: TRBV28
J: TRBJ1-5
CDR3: ASSFRAFRKNSNQPQH

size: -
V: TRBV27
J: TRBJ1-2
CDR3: ASSVMTGDSYGYT

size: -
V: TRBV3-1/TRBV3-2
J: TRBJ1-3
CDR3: ASSQGVAGSGNTIY

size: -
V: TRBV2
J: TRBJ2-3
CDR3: ASSRRAPGGTDTQY

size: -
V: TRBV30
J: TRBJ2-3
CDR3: AWSPAPLAGGTDTQY

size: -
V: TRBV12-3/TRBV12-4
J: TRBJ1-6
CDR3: ASSSGTPGLH

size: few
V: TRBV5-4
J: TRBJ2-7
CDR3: ASSPDRVKDEQY

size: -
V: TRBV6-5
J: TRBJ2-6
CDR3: AGAQGAHGANVLT

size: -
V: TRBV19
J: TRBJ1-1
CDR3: ASSISGPRAF

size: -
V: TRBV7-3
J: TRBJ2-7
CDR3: ASKRDRGDYEQY

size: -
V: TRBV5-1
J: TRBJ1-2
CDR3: ASSLTGANYGYT

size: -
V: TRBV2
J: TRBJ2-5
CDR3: ASSRAGTQETQY

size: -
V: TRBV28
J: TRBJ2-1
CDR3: ASSPQTSGDRGDEQF

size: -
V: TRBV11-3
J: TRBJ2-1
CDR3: ASSLDEGYNEQF

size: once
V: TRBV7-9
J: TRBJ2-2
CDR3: ASSLARDSLNTGELF